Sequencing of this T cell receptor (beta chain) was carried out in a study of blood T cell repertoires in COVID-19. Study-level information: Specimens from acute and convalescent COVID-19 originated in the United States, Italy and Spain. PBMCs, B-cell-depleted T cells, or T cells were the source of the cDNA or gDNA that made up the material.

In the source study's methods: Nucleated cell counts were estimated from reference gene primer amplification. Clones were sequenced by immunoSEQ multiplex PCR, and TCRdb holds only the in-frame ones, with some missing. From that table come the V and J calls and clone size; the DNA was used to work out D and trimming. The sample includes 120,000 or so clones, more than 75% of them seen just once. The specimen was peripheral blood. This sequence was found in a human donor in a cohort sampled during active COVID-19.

The CDR3 here is CASSAGQRGTEAFF. The CDR3 nucleotides are TGTGCCAGCAGCGCGGGACAGAGAGGCACTGAAGCTTTCTTT. The V call is TRBV9, the J call TRBJ1-1; 7 bases line up with TRBD1. With 3 bases clipped from V and 4 bases from J, the junction kept 6 bases outside the gene matches. The CDR3 contains 14 residues. Germline CDR1 SGDLS, CDR2 YYNGEE.